A selection of T cell receptor beta chains follows, all from one sample in a study of T-cell reconstitution after alpha-beta-depleted transplantation in children. TCRdb recomputed calls from the PCR reads with MiXCR, one row per CDR3 protein. The data contain about 500,000 distinct CDR3 sequences, 32% of them singletons. The sample consisted of PBMCs from the stem cell graft donor, taken from the stem cell graft. The receptor set was obtained from a human donor who donated a stem cell graft to a child with aplastic anemia. CDR3s include the opening cysteine and the closing phenylalanine or tryptophan. Each record gives: V gene, D gene, clone size, J gene, CDR3 DNA, CDR3 protein. The D gene is left open where the match is weak. Clone size, where shown, is once, few, many, or a class for clones that have expanded.

TRBV6-5	TRBD1	few	TRBJ2-2	TGTGCCAGCAGTTATGGACGACAGGGGGCCGGGGAGCTGTTTTTT	CASSYGRQGAGELFF
TRBV6-2/TRBV6-3	TRBD1	NA	TRBJ1-5	TGTGCCAGCAGAAGACAGGGGGAGCAGCCCCAGCATTTT	CASRRQGEQPQHF
TRBV5-4	NA	few	TRBJ2-2	TGTGCCAGCAGCCCGTGGACTCGCTCAGCCGGGGAGCTGTTTTTT	CASSPWTRSAGELFF
TRBV12-3/TRBV12-4	NA	few	TRBJ1-6	TGTGCCAGCAGTTTGGGGGTTTCACCCCTCCACTTT	CASSLGVSPLHF
TRBV19	NA	NA	TRBJ1-4	TGTGCCAGTAGTAGGGACTTAAGGAATGAAAAACTGTTTTTT	CASSRDLRNEKLFF
TRBV7-2	NA	few	TRBJ2-3	TGTGCCAGCAGCTTTAGCGGTCTTCGGACAGATACGCAGTATTTT	CASSFSGLRTDTQYF
TRBV18	NA	NA	TRBJ2-2	TGTGCCAGCTCACCATCATCGCGGACCGGGGAGCTGTTTTTT	CASSPSSRTGELFF
TRBV5-5	NA	NA	TRBJ1-4	TGTGCCAGCAGCGGAGGAGACTGGGAAAAACTGTTTTTT	CASSGGDWEKLFF
TRBV9	NA	few	TRBJ1-2	TGTGCCAGCAGCGTAGGCCCGGGGGCACCCTATGGCTACACCTTC	CASSVGPGAPYGYTF
TRBV6-7	NA	NA	TRBJ1-2	TGTGCCAGCACCAGGGCTGGCTACACCTTC	CASTRAGYTF
TRBV20-1	TRBD2	NA	TRBJ2-3	TGCAGTGCTCCCCACAGGACTAGCGGGAGCTACGTCAACACAGATACGCAGTATTTT	CSAPHRTSGSYVNTDTQYF
TRBV6-2/TRBV6-3	TRBD1	NA	TRBJ2-5	TGTGCCAGCAGGCCCGGGACAGGGAGGGTCCAAGAGACCCAGTACTTC	CASRPGTGRVQETQYF
TRBV7-2	NA	NA	TRBJ2-3	TGTGCCAGCAGCTTAGTAGCGGTAGGGGGAGATACGCAGTATTTT	CASSLVAVGGDTQYF
TRBV20-1	NA	many	TRBJ2-7	TGCAGTGCCGACGGAGGTAGCCTGTATTACGAGCAGTACTTC	CSADGGSLYYEQYF
TRBV6-5	NA	few	TRBJ2-2	TGTGCCAGCAGTTACTGGAACACCGGGGAGCTGTTTTTT	CASSYWNTGELFF
TRBV10-3	NA	NA	TRBJ2-2	TGTGCCATCAGTGATTGGGAGGGGGGTTCCGGGGAGCTGTTTTTT	CAISDWEGGSGELFF
TRBV28	NA	NA	TRBJ1-6	TGTGCCAGCAGTCTACTCAATAATTCACCCCTCCACTTT	CASSLLNNSPLHF
TRBV18	TRBD1	NA	TRBJ2-7	TGTGCCAGCTCACCAAAGGGACAGGGGTCGGACGAGCAGTACTTC	CASSPKGQGSDEQYF